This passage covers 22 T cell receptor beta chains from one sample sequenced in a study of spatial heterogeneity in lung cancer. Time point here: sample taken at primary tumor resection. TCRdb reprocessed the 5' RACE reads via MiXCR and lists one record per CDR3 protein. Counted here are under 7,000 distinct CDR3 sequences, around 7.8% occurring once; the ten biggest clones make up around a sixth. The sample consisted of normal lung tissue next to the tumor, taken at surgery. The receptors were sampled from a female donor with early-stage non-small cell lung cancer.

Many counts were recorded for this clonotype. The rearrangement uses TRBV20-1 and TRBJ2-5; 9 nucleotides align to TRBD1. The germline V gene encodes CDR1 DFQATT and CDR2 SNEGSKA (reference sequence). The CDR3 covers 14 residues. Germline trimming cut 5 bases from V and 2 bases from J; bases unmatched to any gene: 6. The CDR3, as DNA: TGCAGTGCTCGACCGGGACAGGGTCAAGAGACCCAGTACTTC. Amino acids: CSARPGQGQETQYF.

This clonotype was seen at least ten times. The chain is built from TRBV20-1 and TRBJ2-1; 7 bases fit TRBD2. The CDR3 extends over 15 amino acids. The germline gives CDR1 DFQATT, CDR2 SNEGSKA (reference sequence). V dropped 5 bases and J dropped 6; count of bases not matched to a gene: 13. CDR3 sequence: CSAPGRRVEGNEQFF. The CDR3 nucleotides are TGCAGTGCTCCCGGGAGGAGGGTAGAAGGCAATGAGCAGTTCTTC.

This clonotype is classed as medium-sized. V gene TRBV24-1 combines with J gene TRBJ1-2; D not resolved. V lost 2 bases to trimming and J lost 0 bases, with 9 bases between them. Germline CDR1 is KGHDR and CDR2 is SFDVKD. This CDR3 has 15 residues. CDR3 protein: CATSDSAVANYGYTF. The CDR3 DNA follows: TGTGCCACCAGTGATTCCGCCGTAGCTAACTATGGCTACACCTTC.

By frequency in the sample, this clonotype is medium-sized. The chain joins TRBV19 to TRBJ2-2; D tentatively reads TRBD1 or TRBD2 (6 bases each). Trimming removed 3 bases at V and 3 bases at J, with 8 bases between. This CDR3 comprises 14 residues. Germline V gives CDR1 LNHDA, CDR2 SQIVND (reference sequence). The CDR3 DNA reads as TGTGCCAGTAGTATCGGGGGCGACACCGGGGAGCTGTTTTTT. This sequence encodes CASSIGGDTGELFF.

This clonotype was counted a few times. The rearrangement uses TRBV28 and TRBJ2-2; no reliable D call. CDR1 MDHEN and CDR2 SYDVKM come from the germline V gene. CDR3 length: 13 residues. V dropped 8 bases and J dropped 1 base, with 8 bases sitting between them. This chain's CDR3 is CASSSQNTGELFF. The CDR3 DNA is TGTGCCAGCTCCAGCCAGAACACCGGGGAGCTGTTTTTT.

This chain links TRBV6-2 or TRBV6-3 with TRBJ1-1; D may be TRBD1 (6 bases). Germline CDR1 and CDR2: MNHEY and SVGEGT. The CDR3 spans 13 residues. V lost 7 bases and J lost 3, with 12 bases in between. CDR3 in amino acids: CASTNPGDTEAFF. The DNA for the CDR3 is TGTGCCAGCACCAACCCAGGGGACACTGAAGCTTTCTTT.

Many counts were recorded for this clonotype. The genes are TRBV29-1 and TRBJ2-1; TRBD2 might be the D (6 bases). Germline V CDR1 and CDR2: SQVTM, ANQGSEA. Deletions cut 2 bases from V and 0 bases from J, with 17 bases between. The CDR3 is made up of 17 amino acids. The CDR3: CSVESHGGTSSYNEQFF. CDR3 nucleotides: TGCAGCGTTGAAAGTCATGGGGGGACGAGCTCCTACAATGAGCAGTTCTTC.

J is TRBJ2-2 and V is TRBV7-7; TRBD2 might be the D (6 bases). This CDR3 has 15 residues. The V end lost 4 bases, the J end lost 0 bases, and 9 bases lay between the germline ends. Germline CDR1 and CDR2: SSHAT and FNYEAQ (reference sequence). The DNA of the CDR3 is TGTGCCAGCAGCTCGGGACTCACGAACACCGGGGAGCTGTTTTTT. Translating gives CASSSGLTNTGELFF.

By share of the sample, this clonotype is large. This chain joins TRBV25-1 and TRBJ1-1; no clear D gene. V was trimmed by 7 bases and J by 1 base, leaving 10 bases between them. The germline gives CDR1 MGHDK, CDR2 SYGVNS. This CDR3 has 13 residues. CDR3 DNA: TGTGCCAGCACCGCCCTGGGGAACACTGAAGCTTTCTTT. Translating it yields CASTALGNTEAFF.

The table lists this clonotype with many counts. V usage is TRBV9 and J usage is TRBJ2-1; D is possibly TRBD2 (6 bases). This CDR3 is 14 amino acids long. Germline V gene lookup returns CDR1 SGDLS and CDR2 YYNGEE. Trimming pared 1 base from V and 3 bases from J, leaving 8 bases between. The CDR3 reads CASSVTGGYNEQFF. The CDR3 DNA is TGTGCCAGCAGCGTAACCGGGGGCTACAATGAGCAGTTCTTC.

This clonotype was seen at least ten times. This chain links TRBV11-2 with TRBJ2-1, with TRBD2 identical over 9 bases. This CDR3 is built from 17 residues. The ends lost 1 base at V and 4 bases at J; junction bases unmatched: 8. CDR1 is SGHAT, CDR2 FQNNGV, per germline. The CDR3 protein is CASSLVGTSIAYNEQFF. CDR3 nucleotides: TGTGCCAGCAGCTTAGTGGGGACTAGCATCGCGTACAATGAGCAGTTCTTC.

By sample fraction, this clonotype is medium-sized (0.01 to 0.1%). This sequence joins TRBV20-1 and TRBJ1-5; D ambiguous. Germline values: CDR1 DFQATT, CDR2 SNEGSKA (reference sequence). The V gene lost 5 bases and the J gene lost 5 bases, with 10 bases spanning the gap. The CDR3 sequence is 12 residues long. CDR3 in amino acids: CSARQGHQPQHF. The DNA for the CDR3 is TGCAGTGCTCGACAAGGGCATCAGCCCCAGCATTTT.

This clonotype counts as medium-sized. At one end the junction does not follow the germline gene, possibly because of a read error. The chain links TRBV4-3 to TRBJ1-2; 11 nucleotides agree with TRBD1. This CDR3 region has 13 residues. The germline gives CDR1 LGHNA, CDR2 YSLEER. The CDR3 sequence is CASSQIGTGGEAF. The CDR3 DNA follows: TGCGCCAGCAGCCAAATCGGGACAGGGGGTGAGGCCTTC.

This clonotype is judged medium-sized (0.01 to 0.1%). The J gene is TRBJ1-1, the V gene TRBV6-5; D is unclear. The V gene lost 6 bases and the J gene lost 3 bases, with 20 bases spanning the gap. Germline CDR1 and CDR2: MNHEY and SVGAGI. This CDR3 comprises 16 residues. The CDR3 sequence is CASSPRVLSRDTEAFF. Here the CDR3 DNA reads TGTGCCAGCAGCCCCCGGGTCCTATCTCGGGACACTGAAGCTTTCTTT.

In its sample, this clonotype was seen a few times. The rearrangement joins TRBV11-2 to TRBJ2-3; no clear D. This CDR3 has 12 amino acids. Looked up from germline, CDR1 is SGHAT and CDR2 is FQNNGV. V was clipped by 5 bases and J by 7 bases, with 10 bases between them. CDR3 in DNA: TGTGCCAGCAGCCCTCTATTAAATACGCAGTATTTT. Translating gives CASSPLLNTQYF. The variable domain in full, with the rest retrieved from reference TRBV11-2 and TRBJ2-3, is EAGVAQSPRYKIIEKRQSVAFWCNPISGHATLYWYQQILGQGPKLLIQFQNNGVVDDSQLPKDRFSAERLKGVDSTLKIQPAKLEDSAVYLCASSPLLNTQYFGPGTRLTVL.

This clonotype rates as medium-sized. CDR3 in DNA: TGTGCCACCGCGGGCCGGGGCACAGGTGAGCAGTTCTTC. Residues: CATAGRGTGEQFF. The rearrangement uses TRBV24-1 and TRBJ2-1; either TRBD1 or TRBD2 may fit D (5 bases each). CDR1 and CDR2 (germline): KGHDR, SFDVKD. The CDR3 totals 13 residues. The germline V and J ends were trimmed by 9 bases and 9 bases, with 17 bases remaining between them.

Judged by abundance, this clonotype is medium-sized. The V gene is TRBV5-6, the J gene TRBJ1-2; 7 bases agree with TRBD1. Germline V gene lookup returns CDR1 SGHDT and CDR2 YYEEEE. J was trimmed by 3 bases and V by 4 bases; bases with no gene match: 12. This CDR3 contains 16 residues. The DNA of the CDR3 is TGTGCCAGCAGCCCGACAGGGAGGTTTGGGGACTATGGCTACACCTTC. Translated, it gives CASSPTGRFGDYGYTF.

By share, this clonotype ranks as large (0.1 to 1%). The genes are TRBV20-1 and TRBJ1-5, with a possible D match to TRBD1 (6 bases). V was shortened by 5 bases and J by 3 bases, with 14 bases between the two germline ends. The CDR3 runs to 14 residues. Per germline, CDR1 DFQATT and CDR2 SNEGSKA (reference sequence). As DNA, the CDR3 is TGCAGTGCTCCCAGCAGGGGTCCCAATCAGCCCCAGCATTTT. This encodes CSAPSRGPNQPQHF.

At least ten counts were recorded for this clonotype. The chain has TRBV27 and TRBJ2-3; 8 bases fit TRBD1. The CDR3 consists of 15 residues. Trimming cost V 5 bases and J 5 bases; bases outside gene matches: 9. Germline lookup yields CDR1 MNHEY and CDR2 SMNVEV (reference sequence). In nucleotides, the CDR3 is TGTGCCAGCAGTCTAATGACAGGGGCTGGAGATACGCAGTATTTT. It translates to CASSLMTGAGDTQYF.

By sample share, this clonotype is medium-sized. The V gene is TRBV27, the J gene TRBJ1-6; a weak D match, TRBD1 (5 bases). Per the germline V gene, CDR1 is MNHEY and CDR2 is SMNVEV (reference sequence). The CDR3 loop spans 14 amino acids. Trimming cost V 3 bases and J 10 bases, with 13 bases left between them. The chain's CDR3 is CASSFRAGGSPLHF. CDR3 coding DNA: TGTGCCAGCAGTTTCAGGGCCGGGGGATCACCCCTCCACTTT.

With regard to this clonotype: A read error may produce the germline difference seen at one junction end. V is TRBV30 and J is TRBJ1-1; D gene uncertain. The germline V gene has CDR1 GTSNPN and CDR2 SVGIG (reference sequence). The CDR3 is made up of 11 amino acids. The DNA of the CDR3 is TGTGCCTGCAGTGAGGACACTGAAGCTTTCTTT. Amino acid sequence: CACSEDTEAFF.

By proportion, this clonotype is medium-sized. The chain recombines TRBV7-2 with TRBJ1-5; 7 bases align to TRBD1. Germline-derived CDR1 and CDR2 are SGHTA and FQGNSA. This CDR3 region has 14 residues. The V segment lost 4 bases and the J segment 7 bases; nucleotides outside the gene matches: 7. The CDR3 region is CASSSRQGSQPQHF. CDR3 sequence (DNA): TGTGCCAGCAGCTCACGACAGGGAAGCCAGCCCCAGCATTTT. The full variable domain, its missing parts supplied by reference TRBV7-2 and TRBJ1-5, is GAGVSQSPSNKVTEKGKDVELRCDPISGHTALYWYRQSLGQGLEFLIYFQGNSAPDKSGLPSDRFSAERTGGSVSTLTIQRTQQEDSAVYLCASSSRQGSQPQHFGDGTRLSIL.